This T cell receptor beta chain is from a study of blood T cell repertoires in COVID-19. Study in general: COVID-19 samples from acute and convalescent phases originated in the United States, Italy and Spain. T cells, B-cell-depleted T cells, or PBMCs provided the cDNA or gDNA that served as material.

Per the study methods: Reference gene primer amplification gave nucleated cell count estimates. The protocol was immunoSEQ multiplex PCR, while the TCRdb copy is restricted to in-frame clones and leaves out a portion. From that table come the V and J calls and clone size; the DNA was used to work out D and trimming. The repertoire holds more than 25,000 clones, with around 89% as singletons. The clonotype was recovered from a man aged 80 or over with acute or convalescent COVID-19. Material for sequencing was peripheral blood.

CDR3 sequence (DNA): TGTGCCAGCAGTTCCCCCATCAACACTGAAGCTTTCTTT. Amino acids: CASSSPINTEAFF. The chain employs TRBV12-3 or TRBV12-4 and TRBJ1-1; no definite D call. Trimming left V 4 bases short and J 2 bases short, with 8 bases between. CDR3 length equals 13 residues.